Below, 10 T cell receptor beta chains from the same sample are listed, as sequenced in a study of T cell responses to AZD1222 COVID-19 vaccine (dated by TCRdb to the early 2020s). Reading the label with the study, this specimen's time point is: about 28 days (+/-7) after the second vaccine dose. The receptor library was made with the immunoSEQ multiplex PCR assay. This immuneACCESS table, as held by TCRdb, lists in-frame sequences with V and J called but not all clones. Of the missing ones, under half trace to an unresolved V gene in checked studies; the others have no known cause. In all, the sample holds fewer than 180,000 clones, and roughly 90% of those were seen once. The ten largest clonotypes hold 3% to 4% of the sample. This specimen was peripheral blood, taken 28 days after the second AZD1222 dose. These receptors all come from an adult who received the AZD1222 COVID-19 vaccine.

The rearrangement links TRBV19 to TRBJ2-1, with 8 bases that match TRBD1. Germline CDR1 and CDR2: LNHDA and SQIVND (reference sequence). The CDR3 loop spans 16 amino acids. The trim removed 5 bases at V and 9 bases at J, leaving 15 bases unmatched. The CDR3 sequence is CASSPPDRVPGGEQFF. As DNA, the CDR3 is TGTGCCAGTAGTCCCCCGGACAGGGTACCTGGGGGTGAGCAGTTCTTC.

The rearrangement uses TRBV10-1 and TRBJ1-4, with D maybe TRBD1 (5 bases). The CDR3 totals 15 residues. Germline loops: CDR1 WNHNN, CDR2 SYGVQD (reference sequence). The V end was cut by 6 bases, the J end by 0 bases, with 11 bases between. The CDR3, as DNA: TGCGCCAGCAGGAGGGGCGGCTCAACTAATGAAAAACTGTTTTTT. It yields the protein CASRRGGSTNEKLFF.

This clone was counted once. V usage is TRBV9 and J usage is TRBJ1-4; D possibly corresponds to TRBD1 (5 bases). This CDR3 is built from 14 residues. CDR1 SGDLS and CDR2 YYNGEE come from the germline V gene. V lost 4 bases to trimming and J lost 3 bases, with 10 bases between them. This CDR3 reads CASSPRDPNEKLFF. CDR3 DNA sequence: TGTGCCAGCAGCCCCAGGGATCCTAATGAAAAACTGTTTTTT.

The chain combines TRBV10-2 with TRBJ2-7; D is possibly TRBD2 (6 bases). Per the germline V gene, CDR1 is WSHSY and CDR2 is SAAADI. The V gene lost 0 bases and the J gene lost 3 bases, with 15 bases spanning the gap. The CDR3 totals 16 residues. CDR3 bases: TGCGCCAGCAGTGAGTCCAGCTCAAGCGGGTTCTACGAGCAGTACTTC. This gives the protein CASSESSSSGFYEQYF.

The CDR3 loop reads CASSFLRGYEQYF. In DNA form, the CDR3 reads TGTGCCAGCAGTTTTCTTCGAGGCTACGAGCAGTACTTC. This chain connects TRBV27 to TRBJ2-7; no reliable D call. Germline loops: CDR1 MNHEY, CDR2 SMNVEV (reference sequence). V dropped 3 bases and J dropped 3 bases, with 9 bases sitting between them. This CDR3 has 13 amino acids.

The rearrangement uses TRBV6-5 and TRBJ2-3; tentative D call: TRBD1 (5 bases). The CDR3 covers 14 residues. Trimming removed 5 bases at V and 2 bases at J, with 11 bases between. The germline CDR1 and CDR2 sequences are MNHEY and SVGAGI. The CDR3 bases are TGTGCCAGCAGTCCGCGACAGTACACAGATACGCAGTATTTT. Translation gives CASSPRQYTDTQYF.

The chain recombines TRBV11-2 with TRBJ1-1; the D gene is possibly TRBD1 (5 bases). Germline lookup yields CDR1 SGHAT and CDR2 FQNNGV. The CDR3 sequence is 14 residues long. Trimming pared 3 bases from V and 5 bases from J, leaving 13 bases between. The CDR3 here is CASSFRSGGTEAFF. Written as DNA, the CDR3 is TGTGCCAGCAGCTTTCGAAGCGGGGGTACTGAAGCTTTCTTT.

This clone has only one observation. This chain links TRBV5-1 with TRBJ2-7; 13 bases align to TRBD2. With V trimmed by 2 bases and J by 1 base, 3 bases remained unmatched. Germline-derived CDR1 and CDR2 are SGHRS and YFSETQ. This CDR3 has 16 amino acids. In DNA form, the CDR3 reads TGCGCCAGCAGCTTCGGACTAGCGGGAGTATCCTACGAGCAGTACTTC. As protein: CASSFGLAGVSYEQYF.

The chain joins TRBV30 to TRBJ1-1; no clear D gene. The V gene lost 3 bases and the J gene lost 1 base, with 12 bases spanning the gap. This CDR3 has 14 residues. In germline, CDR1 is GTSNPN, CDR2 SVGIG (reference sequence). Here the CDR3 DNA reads TGTGCCTGGAGCCCCGTGGCAGAGAACACTGAAGCTTTCTTT. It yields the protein CAWSPVAENTEAFF.

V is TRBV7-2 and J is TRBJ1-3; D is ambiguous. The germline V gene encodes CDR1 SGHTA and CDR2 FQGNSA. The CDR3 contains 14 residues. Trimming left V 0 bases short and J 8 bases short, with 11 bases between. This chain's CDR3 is CASSLAKGDYTIYF. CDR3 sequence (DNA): TGTGCCAGCAGCTTAGCGAAGGGCGACTACACCATATATTTT.